Listed below are T cell receptor beta chains from one sample, sequenced in a study of PD-1 blockade in classical Hodgkin lymphoma. The assay was immunoSEQ multiplex PCR, and TCRdb's table has in-frame clones only and misses some. The sample includes 9,500 to 14,000 clones, 70% to 90% of them seen just once. Material: peripheral blood mononuclear cells (PBMCs), obtained at baseline. The receptor set was obtained from a human donor with classical Hodgkin lymphoma. CDR3s include the opening cysteine and the closing phenylalanine or tryptophan. D genes are given only for firm matches. Size is omitted from some rows. Given values are once, few, many or a class for expanded clones.

CDR3nt	CDR3aa	j_gene	d_gene	abundance	v_gene
TGTGCCAGCAGCTTGGTCGGGATAGTGGCAGATACGCAGTATTTT	CASSLVGIVADTQYF	TRBJ2-3	NA	NA	TRBV5-4
TGTGCCACCAGCAGAGTAGGAGGGAACTATGGCTACACCTTC	CATSRVGGNYGYTF	TRBJ1-2	NA	once	TRBV15
TGTGCCAGCAGCTTGAAATTTGCGGGACAGCAGGAGACCCAGTACTTC	CASSLKFAGQQETQYF	TRBJ2-5	NA	NA	TRBV5-6
TGTGCCAGTAGTAGGGCTCCCTCCTACGAGCAGTACTTC	CASSRAPSYEQYF	TRBJ2-7	NA	NA	TRBV19
TGTGCCGGGGGGCAGGTCTTAGGGGGCTCCTACGAGCAGTACTTC	CAGGQVLGGSYEQYF	TRBJ2-7	NA	once	TRBV9
TGCGCCAGCAGCTTTAGCGGGCAAAGGGTGGAGACCCAGTACTTC	CASSFSGQRVETQYF	TRBJ2-5	TRBD2	NA	TRBV5-1
TGTGCCAGCAGTTTATCCCAGGAATCCTACGAGCAGTACTTC	CASSLSQESYEQYF	TRBJ2-7	NA	NA	TRBV27
TGTGCCACCAGCAGTCGACGAGCTGCTGAAGCTTTCTTT	CATSSRRAAEAFF	TRBJ1-1	NA	NA	TRBV15
TGCGCCAGCAGCCAAGATCTTTTGGCTAATTTGGGGCATTCCGAGCAGTACTTC	CASSQDLLANLGHSEQYF	TRBJ2-7	NA	NA	TRBV4-1
TGTGCCAGCAGTTCTGGGGGGGTGGGCTATGGCTACACCTTC	CASSSGGVGYGYTF	TRBJ1-2	NA	NA	TRBV28
TGTGCCAGCAGCCCGGGATCTACAGGGGGGGAAGCCGGGGAGCTGTTTTTT	CASSPGSTGGEAGELFF	TRBJ2-2	NA	NA	TRBV11-3
TGTGCCAGCAGCTTACTGACAGGGGGCCAATCCTACGAGCAGTACTTC	CASSLLTGGQSYEQYF	TRBJ2-7	TRBD1	NA	TRBV11-2
TGTGCCATCAGTAAGGACCCAGATGGCTACACCTTC	CAISKDPDGYTF	TRBJ1-2	NA	NA	TRBV10-3
TGTGCCAGCAGCGACACCGGGACAGTGGGAAACATTCAGTACTTC	CASSDTGTVGNIQYF	TRBJ2-4	TRBD1	NA	TRBV7-9
TGTGCCAGCAGCTTAGCCTCCGACAGAGTCTCTGGAAACACCATATATTTT	CASSLASDRVSGNTIYF	TRBJ1-3	NA	NA	TRBV7-2
TGTGCCAGCAGCGTAGAAAATGATGCAGATACGCAGTATTTT	CASSVENDADTQYF	TRBJ2-3	NA	NA	TRBV9
TGCAGCGCCAGCCCCTCACGCTCGACAGGGTCGGGGACTGAAGCTTTCTTT	CSASPSRSTGSGTEAFF	TRBJ1-1	TRBD1	NA	TRBV29-1
TGTGCCAGCAGCCCCAGGGGAGGGGGGCTCCCGGGGGAGCAGTACTTC	CASSPRGGGLPGEQYF	TRBJ2-7	NA	NA	TRBV7-3
TGTGCCAGCAGCGTCTTTGACAGGACGAACACTGAAGCTTTCTTT	CASSVFDRTNTEAFF	TRBJ1-1	NA	NA	TRBV9
TGCGCCAGCAGTCCGTCGGAAACCTATGGCTACACCTTC	CASSPSETYGYTF	TRBJ1-2	NA	NA	TRBV5-1
TGTGCCATCAGAAGGACGGGCGGCATGAACACTGAAGCTTTCTTT	CAIRRTGGMNTEAFF	TRBJ1-1	NA	NA	TRBV10-3
TGCGCCAGCAGCCAAGGGCCTGACAGACGCACAGATACGCAGTATTTT	CASSQGPDRRTDTQYF	TRBJ2-3	NA	NA	TRBV4-1
TGTGCCAGCAGCTTAAACCCCAGGGGGCTGATTAGGGACACTGAAGCTTTCTTT	CASSLNPRGLIRDTEAFF	TRBJ1-1	TRBD1	NA	TRBV7-6
TGTGCCAGCGTGAGGGGGCGGGAACAGCCCCAGCATTTT	CASVRGREQPQHF	TRBJ1-5	TRBD1	NA	TRBV6-6
TGCAGCGCCGGACAGGGGCAGGGCACTGAAGCTTTCTTT	CSAGQGQGTEAFF	TRBJ1-1	TRBD1	NA	TRBV29-1
TGTGCCAGCAGCGTAGAGGTCGAGGCTAGCGGAATCTACAATGAGCAGTTCTTC	CASSVEVEASGIYNEQFF	TRBJ2-1	TRBD2	NA	TRBV9
TGTGCCATCAGTGAGGCCCAGCCCGGGGAGCTGTTTTTT	CAISEAQPGELFF	TRBJ2-2	NA	NA	TRBV10-3
TGCGCCAGCAGCCAGGGACAGGGGGCGAACACCGGGGAGCTGTTTTTT	CASSQGQGANTGELFF	TRBJ2-2	TRBD1	NA	TRBV4-3
TGTGCCAGCAGCCCCAGGGGGGCAGCAACCCAAGAGACCCAGTACTTC	CASSPRGAATQETQYF	TRBJ2-5	NA	NA	TRBV5-4
TGTGCCAGCAGCGGTCGACTAGCGCGAATCTACGAGCAGTACTTC	CASSGRLARIYEQYF	TRBJ2-7	TRBD2	NA	TRBV6-5
TGTGCCAGCAGCGCGTTTCGCGGAAACAGGGTTGTCGTAGGCTATGGCTACACCTTC	CASSAFRGNRVVVGYGYTF	TRBJ1-2	NA	NA	TRBV7-8
TGTGCCAGCAGCTTATTCCCAGCGGGGGGGGATACGCAGTATTTT	CASSLFPAGGDTQYF	TRBJ2-3	TRBD2	NA	TRBV7-2
TGTGCCAGCAGCTTGGGGCAGGTGGGCAGGTCGTATGGCTACACCTTC	CASSLGQVGRSYGYTF	TRBJ1-2	NA	NA	TRBV5-4
TGCGCCAGCATCAGAAAGACAGGGTGGAGTGAAAAACTGTTTTTT	CASIRKTGWSEKLFF	TRBJ1-4	TRBD1	NA	TRBV10-1
TGTGCCAGCAGCTTCGGGGGCTCCCACGAGCAGTACTTC	CASSFGGSHEQYF	TRBJ2-7	NA	NA	TRBV7-3
TGTGCCAGCAGCAAAGCTGGGGAGACCCAGTACTTC	CASSKAGETQYF	TRBJ2-5	NA	few	TRBV21-1
TGTGCCAGCAGCCCTCGGGGAGGGGGCGCGGAAGGCTACACCTTC	CASSPRGGGAEGYTF	TRBJ1-2	TRBD1	NA	TRBV4-2
TGCGCCAGCAGCCAAGAAACAGCAGGGTGGAACTATGGCTACACCTTC	CASSQETAGWNYGYTF	TRBJ1-2	NA	NA	TRBV4-1
TGTGCCAGCAGTTACAGTAGCTCCTACGAGCAGTACTTC	CASSYSSSYEQYF	TRBJ2-7	NA	NA	TRBV6-5
TGTGCCAGCAGCTTAGAAGGGTATGGCTACACCTTC	CASSLEGYGYTF	TRBJ1-2	NA	NA	TRBV7-2
TGTGCCAGCAGTTTGGGGGGGGCTAATGAAAAACTGTTTTTT	CASSLGGANEKLFF	TRBJ1-4	NA	NA	TRBV27
TGTGCCAGCAGGCGGACAGGGGATGGCTACACCTTC	CASRRTGDGYTF	TRBJ1-2	TRBD1	NA	TRBV6-5
TGTGCCAGCAGTGAACGGACTAGCGGGGCTTCCCAGTACTTC	CASSERTSGASQYF	TRBJ2-5	TRBD2	NA	TRBV2